Sample share makes the clone carrying this TCR beta chain large (0.1 to 1%). What it binds is unknown. Sequencing was performed with immunoSEQ multiplex PCR; in TCRdb, only in-frame clones are kept and a portion is missing. The data contain approximately 580 clones, 20% to 25% of them singletons. Stimulation with autologous monocytes and recombinant SARS-CoV-2 spike or nucleoprotein produced proliferating antigen-reactive T cell lines. The data were obtained in a study of CD4 T cell repertoires in COVID-19. The CDR3 is 16 amino acids. The germline gives CDR1 SGDLS, CDR2 YYNGEE. Losses at the gene ends were 0 bases for V and 5 bases for J; bases not matched to a gene: 5.

The V gene is TRBV9, the J gene TRBJ2-5, with 12 bases lining up with TRBD1. This TCR derives from a human donor who had COVID-19. Here the sequenced sample was circulating follicular helper CD4+ T cells, cultured in vitro, taken after recovery from COVID-19. CDR3 in amino acids: CASSVGGTGGHETQYF. The CDR3 nucleotides read TGTGCCAGCAGCGTAGGCGGGACAGGGGGCCACGAGACCCAGTACTTC.